The T cell receptor (beta chain) under discussion was sequenced for a study of T-cell memory formation after mild COVID-19 (dated by TCRdb to about 2021). With regard to the full study: Most TCR sequence clusters were specific to one of the two donors. T-cell clones expanding and contracting after mild COVID-19 in a couple of donors were tracked by longitudinal TCRalpha and TCRbeta repertoire sequencing. The cohort was made up of two young adult volunteers, one female and one male, who were previously healthy. Summary of the overall study and its limitations: Contracting CD4+ clones were found mainly in CM and EM memory subsets, while CD8+ clones were enriched in EMRA. SARS-CoV-2 specificity of the second-wave clones peaking on day 37 was not confirmed. Balanced CD4/CD8 phenotypes were observed for clones contracting from day 15 to 85, whereas a bias towards CD4+ was observed for a second wave of clones expanding from day 15 to 37. Only a couple of mild cases were covered in the study, and larger cohorts including severe cases with pre-infection samples were considered necessary. Some responding clones were detected in pre-infection memory, suggesting pre-existing cross-reactive memory T cells joined the SARS-CoV-2 response.

Ficoll-Paque density gradient centrifugation was used to isolate PBMCs. Sequenced using an Illumina NovaSeq 6000. cDNA libraries for TCRalpha and TCRbeta were prepared by 5'RACE using constant-segment primers, with sample barcodes and unique molecular identifiers added. RNA was extracted from every sample with Trizol reagent. Libraries were amplified in two PCR steps, with a second sample barcode and Illumina TruSeq adapters added in the second step. The libraries were sequenced on an Illumina NovaSeq using 2 x 150 bp paired-end reads. On the authors' methods: Reads were demultiplexed and collapsed into UMI-guided consensus sequences with migec v1.2.7. Using mixcr v2.1.11, the UMI consensuses were aligned to TRA and TRB V and J templates and assembled into clonotypes. Expanded or contracted clonotypes were those called significant by both edgeR and NoisET, with noise models trained on biological replicates. edgeR calls used a false discovery rate-adjusted p below 0.01 and a log2 fold-change threshold of 1. As an exploratory analysis of dynamics, max-normalized trajectories of the 1000 most abundant clonotypes were examined with PCA combined with hierarchical clustering. The CD4 or CD8 phenotype of responding clones was assigned using the separately sequenced CD4+ and CD8+ repertoires. Starting from the raw public reads, TCRdb applied fastp trimming at Q25, assembled clones with MiXCR and retained in-frame beta chains. A single entry per CDR3 protein holds the most common genes and DNA from its merged rows. The V and J calls follow TCRdb's processing rather than the paper's. Here the sample has roughly 580,000 distinct CDR3 sequences; roughly 18% occur a single time. The top ten hold 9.5% to 15% of the sample.

The cysteine opens and the phenylalanine closes a CDR3 of 13 amino acids. The entry retains the CDR3 DNA only, 39 bases that are in frame from base 1. For CDR1 and CDR2, the germline V gene lists SGHTA and FQGNSA. The junction shows trimming of 5 bases on V and 4 bases on J, plus 11 bases between the germline ends. For this clonotype: Its antigen is unknown. No quality values exist for individual bases; no much larger clone is one base distant.

Input material: PBMCs or a T cell subset sorted from them (not recorded which). This TCR derives from an adult woman who had mild COVID-19 (a few samples of this study predate the infection). The sample titles of this study are shuffled in the database, so cell type and time point are left out; the donor was told from shared clones. The chain employs TRBV7-2 and TRBJ1-2, with no confident D gene call. CDR3 protein: CASSLGPPYGYTF. In nucleotide form, the sequence is TGTGCCAGCAGCCTAGGGCCCCCCTATGGCTACACCTTC.